By proportion, the clone carrying this TCR beta chain is medium-sized. No antigen is known for it. Amplification of TCR beta used genomic DNA extracted from peripheral blood. Rearranged V-D-J TRB sequences were amplified with a mixed TRB-A/B primer pool. TCRdb re-derived calls from the multiplex PCR reads in MiXCR, one entry per CDR3 protein. This sample has roughly 5,700 distinct CDR3 sequences, with 28% found just once. The record originates from a study of T cell repertoires in aging, cancer and after chemotherapy. Overall study findings and caveats: Age-matched healthy donors had significantly more diverse, less clonal blood TCR repertoires than untreated cancer patients.

V was shortened by 6 bases and J by 6 bases, with 11 bases between the two germline ends. This CDR3 is 12 amino acids long. Germline CDR1 and CDR2: ENHRY and SYGVKD. The chain uses TRBV10-3 and TRBJ1-2; D remains unclear. The specimen sequenced was blood. The clonotype comes from a human donor with a solid tumor. CDR3 region: CAISLGLDGYTF. The CDR3 DNA follows: TGTGCCATCAGCCTAGGCTTGGATGGCTACACCTTC.